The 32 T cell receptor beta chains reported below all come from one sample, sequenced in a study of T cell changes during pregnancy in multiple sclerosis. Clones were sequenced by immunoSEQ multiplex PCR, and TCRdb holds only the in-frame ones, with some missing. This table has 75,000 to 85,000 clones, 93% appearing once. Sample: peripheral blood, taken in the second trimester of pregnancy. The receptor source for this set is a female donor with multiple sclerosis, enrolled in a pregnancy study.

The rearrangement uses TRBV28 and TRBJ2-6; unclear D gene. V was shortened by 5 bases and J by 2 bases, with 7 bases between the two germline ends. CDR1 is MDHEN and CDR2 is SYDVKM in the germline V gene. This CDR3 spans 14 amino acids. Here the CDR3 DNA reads TGTGCCAGCAGTCACGTAGCTGGGGCCAACGTCCTGACTTTC. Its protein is CASSHVAGANVLTF.

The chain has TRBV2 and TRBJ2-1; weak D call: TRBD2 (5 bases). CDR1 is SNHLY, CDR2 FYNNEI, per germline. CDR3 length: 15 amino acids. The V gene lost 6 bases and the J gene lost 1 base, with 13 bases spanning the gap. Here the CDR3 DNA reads TGTGCCAGCAGGCAGGTCGGGAATTCCTACAATGAGCAGTTCTTC. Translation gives CASRQVGNSYNEQFF.

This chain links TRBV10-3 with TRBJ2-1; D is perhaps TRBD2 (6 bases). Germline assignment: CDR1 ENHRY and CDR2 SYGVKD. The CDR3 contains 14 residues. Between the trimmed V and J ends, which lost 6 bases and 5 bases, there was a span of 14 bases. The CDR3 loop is CAIRGGRPNNEQFF. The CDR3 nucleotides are TGTGCCATCAGGGGGGGACGGCCCAACAATGAGCAGTTCTTC.

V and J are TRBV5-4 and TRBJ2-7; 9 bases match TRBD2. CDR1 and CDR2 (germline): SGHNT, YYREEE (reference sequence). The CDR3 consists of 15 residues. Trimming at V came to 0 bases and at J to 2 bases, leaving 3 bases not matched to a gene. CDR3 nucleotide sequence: TGTGCCAGCAGCTTGGACCTAGCGGGAACCTACGAGCAGTACTTC. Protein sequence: CASSLDLAGTYEQYF.

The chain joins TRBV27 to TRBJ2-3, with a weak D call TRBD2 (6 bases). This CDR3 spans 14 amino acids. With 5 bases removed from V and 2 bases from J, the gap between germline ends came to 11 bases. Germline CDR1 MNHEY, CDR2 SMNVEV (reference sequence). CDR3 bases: TGTGCCAGCAGTCCTACTAGCAACACAGATACGCAGTATTTT. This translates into CASSPTSNTDTQYF.

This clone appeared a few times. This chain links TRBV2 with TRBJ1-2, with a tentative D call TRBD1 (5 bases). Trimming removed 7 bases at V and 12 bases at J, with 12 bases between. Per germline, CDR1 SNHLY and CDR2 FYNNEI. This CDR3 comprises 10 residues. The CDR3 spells CASKGAGNTF. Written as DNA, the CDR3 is TGTGCCAGCAAGGGCGCAGGGAACACCTTC.

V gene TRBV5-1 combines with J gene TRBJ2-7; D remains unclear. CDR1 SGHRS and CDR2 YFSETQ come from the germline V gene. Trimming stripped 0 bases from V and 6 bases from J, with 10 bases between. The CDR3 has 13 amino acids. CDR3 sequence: CASSLAPSGEQYF. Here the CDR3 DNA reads TGCGCCAGCAGCTTGGCCCCCTCGGGCGAGCAGTACTTC.

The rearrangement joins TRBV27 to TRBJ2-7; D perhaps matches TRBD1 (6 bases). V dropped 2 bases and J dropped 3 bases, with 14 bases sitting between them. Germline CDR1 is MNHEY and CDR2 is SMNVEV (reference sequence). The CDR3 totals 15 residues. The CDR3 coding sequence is TGTGCCAGCAGTTTAAACGGGCAGGGGTACTACGAGCAGTACTTC. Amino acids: CASSLNGQGYYEQYF.

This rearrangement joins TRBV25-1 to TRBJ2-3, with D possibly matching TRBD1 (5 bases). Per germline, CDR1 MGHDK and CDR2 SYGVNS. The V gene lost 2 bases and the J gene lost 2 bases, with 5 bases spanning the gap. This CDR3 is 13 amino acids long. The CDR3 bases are TGTGCCAGCAGTGAAGGGGCCACAGATACGCAGTATTTT. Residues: CASSEGATDTQYF.

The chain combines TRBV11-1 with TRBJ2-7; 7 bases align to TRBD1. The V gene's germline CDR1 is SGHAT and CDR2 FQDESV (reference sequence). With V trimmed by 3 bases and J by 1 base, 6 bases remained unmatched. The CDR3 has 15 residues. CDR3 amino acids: CASSLTGFGSYEQYF. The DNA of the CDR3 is TGTGCCAGCAGCTTGACAGGGTTCGGATCCTACGAGCAGTACTTC.

The CDR3 is CASPTAHNYGYTF. The DNA for the CDR3 is TGTGCCAGCCCAACAGCCCATAACTATGGCTACACCTTC. This chain connects TRBV2 to TRBJ1-2; D remains ambiguous. The length of the CDR3 is 13 residues. The V gene lost 8 bases and the J gene lost 1 base, with 11 bases spanning the gap. Germline V gene lookup returns CDR1 SNHLY and CDR2 FYNNEI.

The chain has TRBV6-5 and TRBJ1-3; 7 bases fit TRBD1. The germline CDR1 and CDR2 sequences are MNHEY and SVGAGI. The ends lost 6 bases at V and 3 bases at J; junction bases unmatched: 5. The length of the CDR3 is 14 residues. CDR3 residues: CASRRDRVGNTIYF. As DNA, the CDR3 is TGTGCCAGCAGAAGAGACAGGGTTGGAAACACCATATATTTT.

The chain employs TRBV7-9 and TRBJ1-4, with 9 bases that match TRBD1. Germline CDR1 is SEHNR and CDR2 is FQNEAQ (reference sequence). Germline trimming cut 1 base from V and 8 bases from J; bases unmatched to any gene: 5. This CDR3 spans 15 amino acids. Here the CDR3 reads CASSLVGQGREKLFF. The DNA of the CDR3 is TGTGCCAGCAGCTTAGTGGGACAGGGAAGAGAAAAACTGTTTTTT.

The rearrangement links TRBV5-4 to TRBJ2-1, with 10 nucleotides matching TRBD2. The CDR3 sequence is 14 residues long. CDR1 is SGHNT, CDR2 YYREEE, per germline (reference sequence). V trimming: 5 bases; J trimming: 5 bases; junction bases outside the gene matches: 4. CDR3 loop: CASSLAGGHNEQFF. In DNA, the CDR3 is TGTGCCAGCAGTTTAGCGGGGGGCCACAATGAGCAGTTCTTC.

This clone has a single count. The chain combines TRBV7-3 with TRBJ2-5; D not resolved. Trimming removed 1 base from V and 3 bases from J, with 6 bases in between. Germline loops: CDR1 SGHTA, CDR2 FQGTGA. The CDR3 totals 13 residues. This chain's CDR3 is CASSLSSEETQYF. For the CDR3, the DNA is TGTGCCAGCAGCTTAAGTTCGGAAGAGACCCAGTACTTC.

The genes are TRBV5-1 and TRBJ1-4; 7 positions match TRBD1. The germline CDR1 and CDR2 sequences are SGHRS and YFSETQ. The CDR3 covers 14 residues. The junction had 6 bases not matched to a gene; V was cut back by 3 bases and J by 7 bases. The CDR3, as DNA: TGCGCCAGCAGCTCGGACAGGCTAGGTGAAAAACTGTTTTTT. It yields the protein CASSSDRLGEKLFF.

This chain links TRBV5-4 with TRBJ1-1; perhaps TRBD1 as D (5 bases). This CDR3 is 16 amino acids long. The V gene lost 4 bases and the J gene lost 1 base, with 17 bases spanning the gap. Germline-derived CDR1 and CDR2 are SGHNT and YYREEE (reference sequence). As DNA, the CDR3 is TGTGCCAGCAGCCGCGACAGCGGGGAGGGGAACACTGAAGCTTTCTTT. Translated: CASSRDSGEGNTEAFF.

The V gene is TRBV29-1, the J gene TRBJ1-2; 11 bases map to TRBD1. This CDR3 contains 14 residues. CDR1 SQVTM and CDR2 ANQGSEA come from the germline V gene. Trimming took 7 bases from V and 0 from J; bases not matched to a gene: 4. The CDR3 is CSAGTGGSNYGYTF. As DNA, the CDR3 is TGCAGCGCTGGGACAGGGGGATCTAACTATGGCTACACCTTC.

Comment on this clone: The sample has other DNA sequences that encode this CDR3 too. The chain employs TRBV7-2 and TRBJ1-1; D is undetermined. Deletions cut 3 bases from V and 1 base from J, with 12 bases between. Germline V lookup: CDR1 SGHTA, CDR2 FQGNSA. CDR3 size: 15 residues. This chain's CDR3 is CASSLGRAENTEAFF. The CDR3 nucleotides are TGTGCCAGCAGCTTGGGAAGAGCGGAGAACACTGAAGCTTTCTTT.

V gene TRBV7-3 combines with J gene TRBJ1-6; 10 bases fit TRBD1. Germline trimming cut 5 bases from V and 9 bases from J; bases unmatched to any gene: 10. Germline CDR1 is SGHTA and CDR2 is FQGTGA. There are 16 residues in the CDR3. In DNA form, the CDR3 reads TGTGCCAGCAGCATCTCGGGACAGGGGCAAGGTTCACCCCTCCACTTT. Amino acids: CASSISGQGQGSPLHF. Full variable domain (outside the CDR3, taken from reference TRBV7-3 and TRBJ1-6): GAGVSQTPSNKVTEKGKYVELRCDPISGHTALYWYRQSLGQGPEFLIYFQGTGAADDSGLPNDRFFAVRPEGSVSTLKIQRTERGDSAVYLCASSISGQGQGSPLHFGNGTRLTVT.

The CDR3 DNA is TGTGCCAGCAGTGAAGGGGGGGGCAGTTGGTATGGCTACACCTTC. Translating gives CASSEGGGSWYGYTF. The chain has TRBV6-1 and TRBJ1-2; perhaps TRBD1 as D (6 bases). Trimming pared 1 base from V and 5 bases from J, leaving 14 bases between. CDR3 size: 15 residues. The germline gives CDR1 MNHNS, CDR2 SASEGT.

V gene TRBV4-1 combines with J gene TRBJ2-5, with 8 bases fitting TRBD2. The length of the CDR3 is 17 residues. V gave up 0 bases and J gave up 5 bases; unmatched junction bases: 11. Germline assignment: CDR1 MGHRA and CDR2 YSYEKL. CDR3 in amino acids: CASSQDTGGYHSETQYF. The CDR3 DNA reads TGCGCCAGCAGCCAAGATACGGGGGGGTACCACAGCGAGACCCAGTACTTC.

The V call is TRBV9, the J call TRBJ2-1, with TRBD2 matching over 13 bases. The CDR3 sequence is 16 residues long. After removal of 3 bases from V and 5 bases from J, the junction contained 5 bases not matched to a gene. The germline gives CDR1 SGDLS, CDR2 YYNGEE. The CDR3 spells CASSGLAGGYNNEQFF. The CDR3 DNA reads TGTGCCAGCAGCGGACTAGCGGGGGGTTATAACAATGAGCAGTTCTTC.

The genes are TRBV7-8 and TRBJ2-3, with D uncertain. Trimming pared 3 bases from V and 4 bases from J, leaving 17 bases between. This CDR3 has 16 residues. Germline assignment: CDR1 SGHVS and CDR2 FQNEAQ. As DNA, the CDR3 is TGTGCCAGCAGCTTCGGCTGGCCAGGTGCTCCAGATACGCAGTATTTT. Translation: CASSFGWPGAPDTQYF.

CDR3 region: CASSYRRDRGRANVLTF. The CDR3 nucleotides are TGTGCCAGCAGCTACCGGAGGGACAGGGGGAGGGCCAACGTCCTGACTTTC. This chain joins TRBV9 and TRBJ2-6; TRBD1 matches 11 bases. This CDR3 has 17 amino acids. Trimming took 4 bases from V and 5 from J; bases not matched to a gene: 8. Germline assignment: CDR1 SGDLS and CDR2 YYNGEE. Together with reference TRBV9 and TRBJ2-6, the CDR3 gives the full variable domain: DSGVTQTPKHLITATGQRVTLRCSPRSGDLSVYWYQQSLDQGLQFLIQYYNGEERAKGNILERFSAQQFPDLHSELNLSSLELGDSALYFCASSYRRDRGRANVLTFGAGSRLTVL.

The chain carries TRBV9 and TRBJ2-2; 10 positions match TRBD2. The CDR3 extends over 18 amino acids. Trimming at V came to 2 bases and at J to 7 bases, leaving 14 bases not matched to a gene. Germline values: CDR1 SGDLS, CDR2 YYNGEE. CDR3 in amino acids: CASSVGISGGAFGGELFF. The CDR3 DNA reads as TGTGCCAGCAGCGTCGGGATCAGCGGGGGGGCCTTTGGCGGGGAGCTGTTTTTT.

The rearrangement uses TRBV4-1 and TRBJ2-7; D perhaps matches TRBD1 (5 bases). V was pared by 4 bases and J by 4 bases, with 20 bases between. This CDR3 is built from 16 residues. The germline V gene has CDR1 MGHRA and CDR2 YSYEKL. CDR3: CASSPLIGQGGYEQYF. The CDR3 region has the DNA TGCGCCAGCAGCCCACTTATAGGGCAGGGTGGGTACGAGCAGTACTTC.

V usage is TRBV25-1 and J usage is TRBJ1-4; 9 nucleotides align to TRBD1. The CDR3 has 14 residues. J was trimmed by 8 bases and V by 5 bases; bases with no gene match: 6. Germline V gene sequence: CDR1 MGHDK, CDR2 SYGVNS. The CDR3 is CASSPGTGWEKLFF. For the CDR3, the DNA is TGTGCCAGCAGTCCCGGGACAGGGTGGGAAAAACTGTTTTTT.

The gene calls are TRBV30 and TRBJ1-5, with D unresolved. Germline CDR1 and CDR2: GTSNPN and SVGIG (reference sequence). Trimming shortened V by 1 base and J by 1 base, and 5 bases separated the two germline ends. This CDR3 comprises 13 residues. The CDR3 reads CAWSEQSNQPQHF. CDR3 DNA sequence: TGTGCCTGGAGTGAACAGAGCAATCAGCCCCAGCATTTT.

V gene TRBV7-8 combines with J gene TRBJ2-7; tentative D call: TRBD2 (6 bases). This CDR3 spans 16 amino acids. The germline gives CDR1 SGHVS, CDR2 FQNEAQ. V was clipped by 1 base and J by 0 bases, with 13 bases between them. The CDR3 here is CASSLGPGLSSYEQYF. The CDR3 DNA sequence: TGTGCCAGCAGCTTAGGGCCGGGACTGAGCTCCTACGAGCAGTACTTC.

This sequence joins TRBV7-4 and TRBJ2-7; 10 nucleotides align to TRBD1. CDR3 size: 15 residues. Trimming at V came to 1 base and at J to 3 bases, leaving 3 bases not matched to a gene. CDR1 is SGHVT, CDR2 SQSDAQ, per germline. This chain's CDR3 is CASSLVGTGDYEQYF. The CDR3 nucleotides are TGTGCCAGCAGCTTAGTGGGGACAGGGGACTACGAGCAGTACTTC.

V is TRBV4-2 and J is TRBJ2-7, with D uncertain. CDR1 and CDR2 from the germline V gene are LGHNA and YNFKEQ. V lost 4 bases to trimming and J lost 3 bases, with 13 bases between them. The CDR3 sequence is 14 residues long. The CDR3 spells CASSPKIAGYEQYF. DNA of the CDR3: TGTGCCAGCAGCCCCAAGATTGCCGGCTACGAGCAGTACTTC.